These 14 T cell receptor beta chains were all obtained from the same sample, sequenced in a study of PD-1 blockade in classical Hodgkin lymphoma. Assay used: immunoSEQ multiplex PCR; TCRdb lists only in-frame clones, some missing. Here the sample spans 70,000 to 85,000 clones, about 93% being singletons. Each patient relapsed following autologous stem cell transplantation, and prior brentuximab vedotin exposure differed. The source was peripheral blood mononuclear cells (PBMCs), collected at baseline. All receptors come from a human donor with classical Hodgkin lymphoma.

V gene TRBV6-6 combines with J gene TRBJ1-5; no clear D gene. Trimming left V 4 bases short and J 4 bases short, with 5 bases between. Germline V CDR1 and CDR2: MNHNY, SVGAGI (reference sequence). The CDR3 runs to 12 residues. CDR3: CASSSVNQPQHF. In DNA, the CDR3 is TGTGCCAGCAGTTCTGTTAATCAGCCCCAGCATTTT.

DNA of the CDR3: TGTGCCAGAAGCTTCAGGTTGGGTTTCAATCAGCCCCAGCATTTT. Its translation: CARSFRLGFNQPQHF. This chain uses TRBV5-3 with TRBJ1-5; D not resolved. TRBV5-3 is flagged as an ORF with uncertain function. The CDR3 spans 15 residues. V dropped 2 bases and J dropped 3 bases, with 12 bases sitting between them.

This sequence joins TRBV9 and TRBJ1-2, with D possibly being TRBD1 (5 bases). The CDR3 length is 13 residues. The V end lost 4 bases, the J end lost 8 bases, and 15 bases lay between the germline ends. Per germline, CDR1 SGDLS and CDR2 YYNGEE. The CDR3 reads CASSTRDVEGYTF. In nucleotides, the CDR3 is TGTGCCAGCAGCACCCGGGACGTAGAAGGCTACACCTTC.

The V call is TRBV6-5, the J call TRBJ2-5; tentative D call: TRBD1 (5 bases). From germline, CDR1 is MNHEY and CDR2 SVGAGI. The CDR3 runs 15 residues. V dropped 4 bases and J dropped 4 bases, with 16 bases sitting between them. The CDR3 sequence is CASSSQLGHPETQYF. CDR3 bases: TGTGCCAGCAGTTCCCAACTCGGACACCCAGAGACCCAGTACTTC.

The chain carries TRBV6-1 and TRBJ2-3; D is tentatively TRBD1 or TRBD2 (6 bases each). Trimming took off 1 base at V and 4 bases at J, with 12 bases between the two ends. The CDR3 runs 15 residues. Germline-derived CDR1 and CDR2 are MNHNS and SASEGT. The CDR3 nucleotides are TGTGCCAGCAGTGAAGTCGGGGGCTCCCCAGATACGCAGTATTTT. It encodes CASSEVGGSPDTQYF.

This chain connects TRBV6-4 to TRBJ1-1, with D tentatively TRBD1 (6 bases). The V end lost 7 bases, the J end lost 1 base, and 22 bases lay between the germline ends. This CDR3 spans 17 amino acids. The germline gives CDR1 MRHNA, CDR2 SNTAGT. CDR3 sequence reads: CASKDHPGETGNTEAFF. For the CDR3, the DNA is TGTGCCAGCAAAGACCACCCAGGGGAAACAGGGAACACTGAAGCTTTCTTT.

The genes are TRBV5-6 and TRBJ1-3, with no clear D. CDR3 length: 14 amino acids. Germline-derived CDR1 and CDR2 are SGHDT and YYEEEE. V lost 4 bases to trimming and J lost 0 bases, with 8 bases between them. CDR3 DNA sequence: TGTGCCAGCAGCATCGGCTTCTCTGGAAACACCATATATTTT. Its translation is CASSIGFSGNTIYF.

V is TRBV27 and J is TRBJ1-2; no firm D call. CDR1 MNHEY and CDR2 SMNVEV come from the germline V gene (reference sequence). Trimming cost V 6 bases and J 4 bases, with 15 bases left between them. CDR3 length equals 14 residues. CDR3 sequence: CASRLGNGFYGYTF. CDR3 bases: TGTGCCAGCAGGTTGGGGAACGGATTCTATGGCTACACCTTC.

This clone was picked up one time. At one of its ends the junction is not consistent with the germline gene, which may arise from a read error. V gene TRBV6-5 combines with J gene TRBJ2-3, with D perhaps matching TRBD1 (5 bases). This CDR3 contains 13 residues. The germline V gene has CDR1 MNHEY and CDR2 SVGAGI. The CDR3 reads CAGSSQGADTQYF. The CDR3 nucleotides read TGTGCCGGCAGCTCGCAAGGGGCAGATACGCAGTATTTT.

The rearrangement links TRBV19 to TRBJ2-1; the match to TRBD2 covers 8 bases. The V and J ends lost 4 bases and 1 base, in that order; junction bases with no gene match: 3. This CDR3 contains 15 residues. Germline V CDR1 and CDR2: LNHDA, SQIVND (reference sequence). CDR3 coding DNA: TGTGCCAGTAGTAGTACTAGCGGTTCCTACAATGAGCAGTTCTTC. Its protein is CASSSTSGSYNEQFF.

CDR3 sequence (DNA): TGTGCCAGTAGTCTCTCCCGGGACAGGGCTTGGGAGCAGTACTTC. Amino acids: CASSLSRDRAWEQYF. The chain employs TRBV19 and TRBJ2-7, with 9 bases matching TRBD1. This CDR3 is built from 15 residues. The V gene's germline CDR1 is LNHDA and CDR2 SQIVND (reference sequence). Germline trimming cut 5 bases from V and 7 bases from J; bases unmatched to any gene: 12.

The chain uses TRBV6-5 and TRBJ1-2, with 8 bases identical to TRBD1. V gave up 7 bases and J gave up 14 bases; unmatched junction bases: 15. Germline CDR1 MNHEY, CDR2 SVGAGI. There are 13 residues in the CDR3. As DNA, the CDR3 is TGTGCCAGCATCTCAGTGACCGGGACAGGCAAAACCTTC. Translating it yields CASISVTGTGKTF.

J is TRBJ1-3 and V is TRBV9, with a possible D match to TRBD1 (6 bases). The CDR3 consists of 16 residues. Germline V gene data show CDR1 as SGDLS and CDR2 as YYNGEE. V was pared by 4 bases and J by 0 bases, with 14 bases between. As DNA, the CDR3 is TGTGCCAGCAGCTCACAGGGAGCGTACTCTGGAAACACCATATATTTT. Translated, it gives CASSSQGAYSGNTIYF.

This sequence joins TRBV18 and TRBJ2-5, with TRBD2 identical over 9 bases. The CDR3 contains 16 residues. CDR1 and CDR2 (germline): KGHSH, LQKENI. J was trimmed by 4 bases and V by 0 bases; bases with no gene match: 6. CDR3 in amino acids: CASSPPEQLAGETQYF. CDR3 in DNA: TGTGCCAGCTCACCACCGGAACAACTAGCGGGAGAGACCCAGTACTTC.